Below, 23 T cell receptor beta chains from the same sample are listed, as sequenced in a study of T cells in Graves' hyperthyroidism and ophthalmopathy. Amplified TCR beta CDR3 regions derived from RNA transcripts. HTBI primers were employed in a first-round RT-PCR of the TCR CDR3. TCRdb passed the multiplex PCR reads through MiXCR, listing each CDR3 protein once. The data contain about 640,000 distinct CDR3 sequences, less than 25% of them singletons. The sequenced sample consisted of blood. Every receptor here comes from a man between 25 and 39 years old with Graves' ophthalmopathy.

The table lists this clonotype with many counts. The V call is TRBV6-5, the J call TRBJ1-1, with a tentative D call TRBD1 (5 bases). V lost 1 base and J 0 bases, leaving 9 bases between the germline ends. The CDR3 spans 15 residues. Looked up from germline, CDR1 is MNHEY and CDR2 is SVGAGI. The CDR3 region is CASSYWGLVNTEAFF. DNA for the CDR3: TGTGCCAGCAGTTACTGGGGGTTAGTGAACACTGAAGCTTTCTTT.

This clonotype was picked up many times. This chain joins TRBV28 and TRBJ2-3; no definite D call. The CDR3 loop spans 13 amino acids. The germline gives CDR1 MDHEN, CDR2 SYDVKM. Trimming took 5 bases from V and 6 from J, leaving 12 bases between them. CDR3 sequence (DNA): TGTGCCAGCAGTGACCGTAGCTTCGATACGCAGTATTTT. This translates into CASSDRSFDTQYF.

This clonotype has a handful of counts. The V call is TRBV28, the J call TRBJ2-1; D gene unclear. Germline values: CDR1 MDHEN, CDR2 SYDVKM. V dropped 6 bases and J dropped 4 bases, with 16 bases sitting between them. The CDR3 runs to 15 residues. CDR3 residues: CASSSYGPSYNEQFF. The CDR3 DNA follows: TGTGCCAGCAGCTCCTACGGGCCCTCTTACAATGAGCAGTTCTTC. The complete variable domain, with remaining parts taken from reference TRBV28 and TRBJ2-1, reads DVKVTQSSRYLVKRTGEKVFLECVQDMDHENMFWYRQDPGLGLRLIYFSYDVKMKEKGDIPEGYSVSREKKERFSLILESASTNQTSMYLCASSSYGPSYNEQFFGPGTRLTVL.

This clonotype was picked up many times. V is TRBV27 and J is TRBJ2-1; TRBD2 might be the D (6 bases). V was trimmed by 6 bases and J by 6 bases, leaving 12 bases between them. The CDR3 spans 13 residues. Germline loops: CDR1 MNHEY, CDR2 SMNVEV (reference sequence). The CDR3 region has the DNA TGTGCCAGCAGCCACTCCGGGGGCAATGAGCAGTTCTTC. This sequence encodes CASSHSGGNEQFF.

At least ten counts were recorded for this clonotype. The chain is built from TRBV5-1 and TRBJ2-1, with a tentative D call TRBD2 (5 bases). In germline, CDR1 is SGHRS, CDR2 YFSETQ. This CDR3 is 15 amino acids long. Trimming left V 3 bases short and J 0 bases short, with 10 bases between. The CDR3 loop is CASSSGGNSYNEQFF. CDR3 nucleotides: TGCGCCAGCAGCTCCGGAGGAAACTCCTACAATGAGCAGTTCTTC. The full variable domain, rest sourced from reference TRBV5-1 and TRBJ2-1, is KAGVTQTPRYLIKTRGQQVTLSCSPISGHRSVSWYQQTPGQGLQFLFEYFSETQRNKGNFPGRFSGRQFSNSRSEMNVSTLELGDSALYLCASSSGGNSYNEQFFGPGTRLTVL.

The chain has TRBV6-1 and TRBJ1-1; D ambiguous. The CDR3 has 12 residues. CDR1 and CDR2 (germline): MNHNS, SASEGT. Trimming shortened V by 8 bases and J by 7 bases, and 14 bases separated the two germline ends. CDR3 in DNA: TGTGCCAGCGCCCCAGAGCTGGGTGAAGCTTTCTTT. Translating it yields CASAPELGEAFF.

This clonotype was observed many times. Here the CDR3 DNA reads TGTGCCAGCAGTTCTCTGACTAGCGGGGGTAATGAGCAGTTCTTC. This gives the protein CASSSLTSGGNEQFF. J is TRBJ2-1 and V is TRBV2; the match to TRBD2 covers 12 bases. Per the germline V gene, CDR1 is SNHLY and CDR2 is FYNNEI. This CDR3 has 15 amino acids. With 5 bases clipped from V and 7 bases from J, the junction kept 6 bases outside the gene matches.

This clonotype was seen at least ten times. The chain carries TRBV20-1 and TRBJ2-1, with 7 bases that match TRBD2. After removal of 6 bases from V and 4 bases from J, the junction contained 9 bases not matched to a gene. Germline loops: CDR1 DFQATT, CDR2 SNEGSKA (reference sequence). The CDR3 has 14 amino acids. The CDR3 loop is CSASVASGYNEQFF. CDR3 sequence (DNA): TGCAGTGCCAGCGTGGCTAGCGGATACAATGAGCAGTTCTTC.

This clonotype has more than one count but fewer than ten. The rearrangement uses TRBV11-2 and TRBJ2-7; D not resolved. CDR1 SGHAT and CDR2 FQNNGV come from the germline V gene. Trimming took 5 bases from V and 10 from J, leaving 15 bases between them. This CDR3 spans 12 amino acids. CDR3 sequence: CASSPSAQDQYF. The CDR3 coding sequence is TGTGCCAGCAGCCCCAGTGCGCAGGATCAGTACTTC.

The sample holds a few counts of this clonotype. This rearrangement joins TRBV19 to TRBJ2-7; 9 nucleotides match TRBD1. The CDR3 runs to 15 residues. V shed 5 bases, J shed 5 bases, and the junction held 10 bases outside the gene matches. CDR1 and CDR2 from the germline V gene are LNHDA and SQIVND (reference sequence). CDR3 residues: CASSAFRDREDEQYF. The CDR3 DNA follows: TGTGCCAGTAGTGCCTTCCGGGACAGGGAGGACGAGCAGTACTTC.

This clonotype has a count of ten or more. This chain joins TRBV30 and TRBJ1-1; D uncertain. Trimming pared 2 bases from V and 4 bases from J, leaving 11 bases between. The CDR3 has 13 residues. Per the germline V gene, CDR1 is GTSNPN and CDR2 is SVGIG (reference sequence). The CDR3 DNA reads TGTGCCTGGAGTCGGGTCTCGGTCACTGAAGCTTTCTTT. It codes for CAWSRVSVTEAFF.

This clonotype was seen only a few times. The chain combines TRBV10-2 with TRBJ2-7; D gene uncertain. The germline CDR1 and CDR2 sequences are WSHSY and SAAADI. Trimming cost V 0 bases and J 3 bases, with 6 bases left between them. This CDR3 contains 13 residues. The CDR3 coding sequence is TGCGCCAGCAGTGAGTCTTACGGCTACGAGCAGTACTTC. Translated, it gives CASSESYGYEQYF.

This clonotype occurred many times. The V and J genes are TRBV7-2 and TRBJ2-2; no reliable D call. Germline assignment: CDR1 SGHTA and CDR2 FQGNSA. This CDR3 is 15 amino acids long. Trimming pared 2 bases from V and 5 bases from J, leaving 12 bases between. CDR3 in amino acids: CASSLTARLTGELFF. CDR3 nucleotide sequence: TGTGCCAGCAGCTTAACAGCCAGATTAACCGGGGAGCTGTTTTTT.

This rearrangement joins TRBV29-1 to TRBJ2-7; 10 bases are a match to TRBD2. The V and J ends lost 5 bases and 4 bases, in that order; junction bases with no gene match: 5. This CDR3 spans 13 amino acids. CDR1 is SQVTM, CDR2 ANQGSEA, per germline. CDR3 bases: TGCAGCGTTACAGCGGGAGGGCCTTACGAGCAGTACTTC. It yields the protein CSVTAGGPYEQYF.

This clonotype occurred many times. This chain connects TRBV11-2 to TRBJ1-1, with 9 bases matching TRBD1. CDR1 and CDR2 from the germline V gene are SGHAT and FQNNGV. The CDR3 extends over 15 amino acids. J gave up 0 bases and V 4 bases, and 3 bases lay outside the gene matches. CDR3 residues: CASSSGTGLNTEAFF. CDR3 DNA: TGTGCCAGCAGCTCCGGGACAGGGCTGAACACTGAAGCTTTCTTT.

The table lists this clonotype with a few counts. The rearrangement joins TRBV6-1 to TRBJ2-7; D remains unclear. Per the germline V gene, CDR1 is MNHNS and CDR2 is SASEGT. The CDR3 has 13 residues. Trimming shortened V by 6 bases and J by 2 bases, and 11 bases separated the two germline ends. CDR3 residues: CASRDARTYEQYF. In nucleotides, the CDR3 is TGTGCCAGCAGGGACGCCCGAACCTACGAGCAGTACTTC.

The rearrangement joins TRBV6-1 to TRBJ1-2, with 9 bases identical to TRBD1. Trimming cost V 5 bases and J 0 bases; bases outside gene matches: 4. CDR1 is MNHNS and CDR2 is SASEGT in the germline V gene. This CDR3 region has 15 residues. DNA of the CDR3: TGTGCCAGCAGTCCGGGACAGGGTCCTAACTATGGCTACACCTTC. It specifies CASSPGQGPNYGYTF.

The chain joins TRBV5-1 to TRBJ1-1; no firm D call. The CDR3 is made up of 13 amino acids. V lost 0 bases and J 4 bases, leaving 7 bases between the germline ends. CDR1 SGHRS and CDR2 YFSETQ come from the germline V gene. CDR3 amino acids: CASSLDVGTEAFF. The CDR3 region has the DNA TGCGCCAGCAGCTTGGATGTGGGCACTGAAGCTTTCTTT.

This clonotype was seen ten or more times. The chain links TRBV12-3 or TRBV12-4 to TRBJ2-1; 7 positions match TRBD2. With V trimmed by 6 bases and J by 5 bases, 7 bases remained unmatched. The CDR3 sequence is 14 residues long. Here the CDR3 DNA reads TGTGCCAGCAGGTCTAGCGGAGCGAACAATGAGCAGTTCTTC. This codes for CASRSSGANNEQFF.

The rearrangement links TRBV20-1 to TRBJ2-1; tentative D call: TRBD1 (6 bases). CDR1 DFQATT and CDR2 SNEGSKA come from the germline V gene (reference sequence). V was trimmed by 6 bases and J by 1 base, leaving 10 bases between them. This CDR3 region has 13 residues. In nucleotides, the CDR3 is TGCAGTGCCCCCAGGGGTTCCTACAATGAGCAGTTCTTC. The encoded protein is CSAPRGSYNEQFF.

V is TRBV5-5 and J is TRBJ2-7; D assignment may be TRBD1 or TRBD2 (5 bases each). Germline CDR1 is SGHKS and CDR2 is YYEKEE (reference sequence). V shed 4 bases and J shed 2 bases, with 19 bases lying between them. CDR3 size: 16 residues. In nucleotides, the CDR3 is TGTGCCAGCAGCCCCCGTTTGTCCGGGACCCCCTACGAGCAGTACTTC. Translation: CASSPRLSGTPYEQYF. The full variable domain, rest sourced from reference TRBV5-5 and TRBJ2-7, is DAGVTQSPTHLIKTRGQQVTLRCSPISGHKSVSWYQQVLGQGPQFIFQYYEKEERGRGNFPDRFSARQFPNYSSELNVNALLLGDSALYLCASSPRLSGTPYEQYFGPGTRLTVT.

CDR3 nucleotides: TGTGCCAGCAGTTACGGACAGAGAGAAATCGATCCCCAGCATTTT. Translation gives CASSYGQREIDPQHF. V usage is TRBV6-2 or TRBV6-3 and J usage is TRBJ1-5; D may be TRBD1 (6 bases). V lost 2 bases and J lost 10, with 18 bases in between. This CDR3 is 15 amino acids long. Germline lookup yields CDR1 MNHEY and CDR2 SVGEGT.

The CDR3 is CAIRMGGGSYNEQFF. CDR3 DNA sequence: TGTGCCATCAGGATGGGGGGTGGATCCTACAATGAGCAGTTCTTC. The chain joins TRBV10-3 to TRBJ2-1; perhaps TRBD2 as D (6 bases). Looked up from germline, CDR1 is ENHRY and CDR2 is SYGVKD. The CDR3 length is 15 residues. The ends were cut back, 6 bases at V and 1 base at J, with 13 bases in the middle.